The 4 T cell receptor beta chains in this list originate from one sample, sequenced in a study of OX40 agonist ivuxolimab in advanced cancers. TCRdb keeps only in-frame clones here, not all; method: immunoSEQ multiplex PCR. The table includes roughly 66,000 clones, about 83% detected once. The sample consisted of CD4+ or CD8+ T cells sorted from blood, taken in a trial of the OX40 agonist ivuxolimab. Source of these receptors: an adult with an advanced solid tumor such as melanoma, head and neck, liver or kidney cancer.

CDR3 loop: CASSFPRGRDPDTQYF. For the CDR3, the DNA is TGTGCCAGCAGCTTCCCCAGGGGTAGGGATCCAGATACGCAGTATTTT. The chain carries TRBV5-6 and TRBJ2-3; D is perhaps TRBD1 (6 bases). The CDR3 is 16 amino acids. Trimming removed 2 bases at V and 4 bases at J, with 17 bases between. Per germline, CDR1 SGHDT and CDR2 YYEEEE.

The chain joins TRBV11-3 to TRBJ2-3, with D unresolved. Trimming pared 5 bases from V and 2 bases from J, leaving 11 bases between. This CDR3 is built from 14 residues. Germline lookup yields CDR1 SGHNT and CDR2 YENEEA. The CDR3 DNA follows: TGTGCCAGCAGCCGCTCCAGGTACACAGATACGCAGTATTTT. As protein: CASSRSRYTDTQYF.

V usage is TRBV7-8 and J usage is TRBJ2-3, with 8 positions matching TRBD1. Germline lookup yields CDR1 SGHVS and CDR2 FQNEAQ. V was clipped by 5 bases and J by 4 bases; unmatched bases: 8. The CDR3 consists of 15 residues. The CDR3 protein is CASSADRGWADTQYF. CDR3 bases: TGTGCCAGCAGCGCTGACAGGGGATGGGCAGATACGCAGTATTTT.

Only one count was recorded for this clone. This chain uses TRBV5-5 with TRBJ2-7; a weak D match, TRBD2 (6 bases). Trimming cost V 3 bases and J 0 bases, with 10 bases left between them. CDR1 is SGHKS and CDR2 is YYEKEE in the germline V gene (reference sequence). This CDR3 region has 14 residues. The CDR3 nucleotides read TGTGCCAGCAGCTCGGGGGTTGCCTCCTACGAGCAGTACTTC. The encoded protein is CASSSGVASYEQYF.